This record concerns one T cell receptor beta chain sequence. Its antigen remains unidentified. Unstimulated Tregs (CD4+CD25+CD127-) and CD4+CD25- non-Tregs were sorted from PBMCs. The data were obtained in a study of Tregs in tolerant kidney transplant recipients. Study-wide results and limits: Expanding Tregs on activated donor B cells appeared to best identify donor-specific TCRbeta clones. Validation in larger populations is needed because few patients were studied.

The CDR3 spans 15 residues. Germline-derived CDR1 and CDR2 are SGHRS and YFSETQ. V shed 4 bases and J 2 bases; nucleotides not matched to a gene: 8. Libraries were prepared by immunoSEQ multiplex PCR; TCRdb keeps only in-frame clonotypes and omits some of them. The sample holds roughly 120,000 clones, around nine tenths seen once. The chain employs TRBV5-1 and TRBJ2-7, with TRBD2 matching over 8 bases. The specimen was CD4+ T cells from blood. The sequence was collected from a human donor in good health. This chain's CDR3 is CASSLEKAGAYEQYF. The CDR3 DNA sequence: TGCGCCAGCAGCCTGGAAAAAGCGGGGGCCTACGAGCAGTACTTC.